The present T cell receptor beta chain was sequenced within a study of control samples from healthy donors and cancer patients. Trimming took 5 bases from V and 8 from J; bases not matched to a gene: 12. CDR3 length: 15 amino acids. Germline values: CDR1 SNHLY, CDR2 FYNNEI. The method was immunoSEQ multiplex PCR; TCRdb's version includes in-frame clones alone and lacks a portion of them. The sample lists around 50,000 clones, around 97% occurring once. The origin of this receptor is a woman aged 25 to 45 in good health. The rearrangement uses TRBV2 and TRBJ1-2; 9 positions match TRBD1. The source material was blood. The chain's CDR3 is CASSRNPGQGGGYTF. Here the CDR3 DNA reads TGTGCCAGCAGTCGAAACCCGGGACAGGGAGGCGGCTACACCTTC.